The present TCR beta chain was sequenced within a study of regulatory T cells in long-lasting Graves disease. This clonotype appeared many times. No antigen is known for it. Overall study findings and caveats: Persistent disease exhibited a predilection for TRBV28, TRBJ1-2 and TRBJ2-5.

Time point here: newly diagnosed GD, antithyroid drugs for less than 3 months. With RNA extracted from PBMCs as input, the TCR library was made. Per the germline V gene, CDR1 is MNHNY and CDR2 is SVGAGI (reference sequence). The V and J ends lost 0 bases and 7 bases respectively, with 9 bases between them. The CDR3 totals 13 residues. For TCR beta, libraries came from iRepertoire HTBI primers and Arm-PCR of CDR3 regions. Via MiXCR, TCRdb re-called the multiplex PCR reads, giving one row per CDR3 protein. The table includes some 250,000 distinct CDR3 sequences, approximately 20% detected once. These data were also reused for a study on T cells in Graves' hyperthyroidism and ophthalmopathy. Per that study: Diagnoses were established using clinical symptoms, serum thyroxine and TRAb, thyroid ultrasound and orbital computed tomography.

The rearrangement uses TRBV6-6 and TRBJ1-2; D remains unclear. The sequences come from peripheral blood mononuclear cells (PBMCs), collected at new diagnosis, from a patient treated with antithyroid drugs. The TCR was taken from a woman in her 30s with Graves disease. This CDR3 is CASSYSTGRGYTF. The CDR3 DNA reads TGTGCCAGCAGTTACTCGACTGGACGTGGCTACACCTTC.